The next 10 T cell receptor beta chains were all read from a single sample in a study of blood T cell repertoires in COVID-19. The repertoire was sequenced with immunoSEQ multiplex PCR; TCRdb's copy has only in-frame clones and lacks some. The sample records some 340,000 clones, 85% being singletons. Sequencing input: peripheral blood. These receptors were obtained from a young woman with acute or convalescent COVID-19.

This rearrangement joins TRBV13 to TRBJ1-2; D is unclear. V was shortened by 0 bases and J by 1 base, with 9 bases between the two germline ends. The CDR3 is 15 residues long. CDR1 PRHDT and CDR2 FYEKMQ come from the germline V gene (reference sequence). The CDR3 coding sequence is TGTGCCAGCAGCTTAGGACAGAAGAATAACTATGGCTACACCTTC. It specifies CASSLGQKNNYGYTF.

This chain links TRBV28 with TRBJ1-5, with D perhaps TRBD1 (5 bases). The germline V gene has CDR1 MDHEN and CDR2 SYDVKM. The V and J ends lost 2 bases and 11 bases respectively, with 25 bases between them. The CDR3 contains 17 residues. The CDR3 loop reads CASSLGFGRGPLGTQHF. DNA of the CDR3: TGTGCCAGCAGTTTAGGATTCGGGAGGGGCCCCCTCGGGACCCAGCATTTT.

The rearrangement joins TRBV10-3 to TRBJ1-1; 7 bases map to TRBD1. With 3 bases clipped from V and 4 bases from J, the junction kept 8 bases outside the gene matches. CDR3 length: 15 amino acids. Germline loops: CDR1 ENHRY, CDR2 SYGVKD. CDR3 coding DNA: TGTGCCATCAGTGAACGCAGGGGGGAGGTCACTGAAGCTTTCTTT. It encodes CAISERRGEVTEAFF.

The chain employs TRBV7-9 and TRBJ2-7; tentative D call: TRBD2 (5 bases). Germline CDR1 reads SEHNR; CDR2 reads FQNEAQ (reference sequence). V dropped 2 bases and J dropped 0 bases, with 8 bases sitting between them. This CDR3 is built from 14 residues. In nucleotides, the CDR3 is TGTGCCAGCAGCTTATCCGGGGTCTCCTACGAGCAGTACTTC. Amino acids: CASSLSGVSYEQYF. Looking up the rest from reference TRBV7-9 and TRBJ2-7 gives the full variable domain: DTGVSQNPRHKITKRGQNVTFRCDPISEHNRLYWYRQTLGQGPEFLTYFQNEAQLEKSRLLSDRFSAERPKGSFSTLEIQRTEQGDSAMYLCASSLSGVSYEQYFGPGTRLTVT.

V usage is TRBV21-1 and J usage is TRBJ1-1; the table names TRBD1, a call not compared with the DNA. TRBV21-1 is listed as a pseudogene. This CDR3 region has 14 residues. Written as DNA, the CDR3 is TGTGCCAGCATCATCCGGGACAGGGAGACTGAAGCTTTCTTT. The encoded protein is CASIIRDRETEAFF.

V usage is TRBV13 and J usage is TRBJ2-3; D gene ambiguous. Per the germline V gene, CDR1 is PRHDT and CDR2 is FYEKMQ (reference sequence). This CDR3 has 15 amino acids. The V and J ends lost 10 bases and 0 bases respectively, with 17 bases between them. CDR3 DNA sequence: TGTGCCACCAAGACTGGTTCCTTTAGCACAGATACGCAGTATTTT. Amino acid sequence: CATKTGSFSTDTQYF.

The chain combines TRBV28 with TRBJ2-3, with D unclear. Germline V CDR1 and CDR2: MDHEN, SYDVKM. The CDR3 has 14 residues. V was clipped by 5 bases and J by 4 bases, with 13 bases between them. CDR3 sequence (DNA): TGTGCCAGCAGTGGATCTAGAGCCCCAGATACGCAGTATTTT. Its translation is CASSGSRAPDTQYF.

The chain recombines TRBV10-3 with TRBJ2-3; 8 bases align to TRBD2. The germline CDR1 and CDR2 sequences are ENHRY and SYGVKD. Trimming cost V 4 bases and J 2 bases; bases outside gene matches: 5. The CDR3 is 15 residues long. The CDR3 loop reads CAISAGTRATDTQYF. CDR3 bases: TGTGCCATCAGTGCCGGGACTAGGGCCACAGATACGCAGTATTTT.

V gene TRBV24-1 combines with J gene TRBJ1-6, with D hard to call. Trimming left V 5 bases short and J 7 bases short, with 5 bases between. Germline CDR1 KGHDR, CDR2 SFDVKD. CDR3 length equals 12 residues. CDR3 region: CATSVQNSPLHF. For the CDR3, the DNA is TGTGCCACCAGTGTACAGAATTCACCCCTCCACTTT.

The genes are TRBV6-5 and TRBJ1-2; D gene uncertain. Germline V gene lookup returns CDR1 MNHEY and CDR2 SVGAGI. Trimming removed 0 bases from V and 8 bases from J, with 13 bases in between. This CDR3 has 14 residues. The CDR3 DNA reads as TGTGCCAGCAGTTACTCGAAGGCATCGGGGGGCTACACCTTC. Amino acids: CASSYSKASGGYTF.